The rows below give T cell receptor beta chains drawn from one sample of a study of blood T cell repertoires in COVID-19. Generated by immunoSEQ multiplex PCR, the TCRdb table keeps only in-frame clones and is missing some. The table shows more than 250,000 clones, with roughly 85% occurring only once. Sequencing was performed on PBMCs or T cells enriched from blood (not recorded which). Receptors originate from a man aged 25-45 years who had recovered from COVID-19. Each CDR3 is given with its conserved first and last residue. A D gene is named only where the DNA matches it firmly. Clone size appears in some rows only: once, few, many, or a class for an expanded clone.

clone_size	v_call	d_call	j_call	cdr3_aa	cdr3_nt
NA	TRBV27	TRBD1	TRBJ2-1	CASSDGTGGRNEQFF	TGTGCCAGCAGTGATGGGACAGGGGGGAGGAATGAGCAGTTCTTC
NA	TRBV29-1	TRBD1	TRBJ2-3	CSLRTGRGTDTQYF	TGCAGCTTAAGGACAGGGCGGGGCACAGATACGCAGTATTTT
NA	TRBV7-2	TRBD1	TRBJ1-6	CASSYTGTGGYSPLHF	TGTGCCAGCAGCTATACCGGGACAGGGGGCTATTCACCCCTCCACTTT
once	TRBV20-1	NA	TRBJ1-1	CSAPLAGSAFF	TGCAGTGCGCCCCTCGCCGGGTCGGCTTTCTTT
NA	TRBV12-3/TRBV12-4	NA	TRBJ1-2	CASSFGGSGGYTF	TGTGCCAGCAGTTTTGGGGGGTCTGGTGGCTACACCTTC
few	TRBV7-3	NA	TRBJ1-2	CASSWNQGQGYTF	TGTGCCAGCAGCTGGAACCAGGGGCAGGGCTACACCTTC
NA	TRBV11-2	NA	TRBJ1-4	CASSFLQGVPTNEKLFF	TGTGCCAGCAGCTTTCTACAGGGCGTCCCAACTAATGAAAAACTGTTTTTT
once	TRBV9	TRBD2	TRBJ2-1	CASSSPGGPFNEQFF	TGTGCCAGCAGCTCTCCGGGGGGGCCGTTTAATGAGCAGTTCTTC
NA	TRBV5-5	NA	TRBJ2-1	CASSLEGQNDEQFF	TGTGCCAGCAGCTTGGAAGGACAGAACGATGAGCAGTTCTTC
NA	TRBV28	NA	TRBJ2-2	CASRIANTGELFF	TGTGCCAGCAGGATAGCGAACACCGGGGAGCTGTTTTTT
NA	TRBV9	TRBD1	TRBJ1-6	CASRDGTGEAPLHF	TGTGCCAGCAGGGACGGGACAGGGGAAGCACCCCTCCACTTT
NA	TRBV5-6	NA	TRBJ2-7	CASSLLGPLSYEQYF	TGTGCCAGCAGCTTGCTTGGGCCGCTTTCCTACGAGCAGTACTTC
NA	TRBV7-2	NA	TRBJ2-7	CASSVTGTPVYEQYF	TGTGCCAGCAGCGTAACCGGGACACCGGTGTACGAGCAGTACTTC
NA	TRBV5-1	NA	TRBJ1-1	CASSLLGTSEAFF	TGCGCCAGCAGCTTGTTGGGGACAAGTGAAGCTTTCTTT
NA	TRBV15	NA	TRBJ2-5	CATSRYLEETQYF	TGTGCCACCAGCAGATACTTGGAAGAGACCCAGTACTTC
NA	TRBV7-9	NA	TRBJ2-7	CASSLESGGPGLREQYF	TGTGCCAGCAGCTTGGAATCAGGGGGGCCCGGTTTGCGCGAGCAGTACTTC
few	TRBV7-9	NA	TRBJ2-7	CASSPGGSSYEQYF	TGTGCCAGCAGCCCCGGCGGCAGCTCCTACGAGCAGTACTTC
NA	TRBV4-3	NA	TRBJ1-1	CASSPSIVGDTEAFF	TGCGCCAGCAGCCCTTCAATTGTCGGGGACACTGAAGCTTTCTTT
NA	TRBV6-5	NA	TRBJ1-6	CASTPEGNYNSPLHF	TGTGCCAGCACCCCGGAGGGGAATTATAATTCACCCCTCCACTTT
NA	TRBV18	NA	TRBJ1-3	CASSQVPGDGNTIYF	TGTGCCAGCTCACAGGTTCCAGGGGATGGAAACACCATATATTTT
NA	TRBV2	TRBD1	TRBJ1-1	CASSGSDRGVNTEAFF	TGTGCCAGCAGTGGATCGGACAGGGGGGTGAACACTGAAGCTTTCTTT
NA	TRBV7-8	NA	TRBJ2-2	CASSLARNIDTGELFF	TGTGCCAGCAGCTTAGCGCGGAATATCGACACCGGGGAGCTGTTTTTT
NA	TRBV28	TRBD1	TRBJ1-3	CASSIPQRQGSRNTIYF	TGTGCCAGCAGTATACCCCAGAGACAGGGCTCTAGGAACACCATATATTTT
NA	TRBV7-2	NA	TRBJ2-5	CASSSGGSWGLGETQYF	TGTGCCAGCAGCTCCGGAGGGTCGTGGGGGTTAGGCGAGACCCAGTACTTC
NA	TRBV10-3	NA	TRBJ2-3	CAISSGTITDTQYF	TGTGCCATCAGCAGCGGAACTATCACAGATACGCAGTATTTT
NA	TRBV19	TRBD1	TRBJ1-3	CASKPGTGVGNTIYF	TGTGCCAGTAAACCCGGGACAGGGGTTGGAAACACCATATATTTT
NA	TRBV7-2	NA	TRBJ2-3	CASSLQGRTDTQYF	TGTGCCAGCAGCTTACAGGGGCGCACAGATACGCAGTATTTT
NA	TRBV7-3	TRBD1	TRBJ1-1	CASSSSGQGGEAFF	TGTGCCAGCAGCTCCTCAGGGCAGGGGGGTGAAGCTTTCTTT
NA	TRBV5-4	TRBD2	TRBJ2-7	CASSLGTSGVSREQYF	TGTGCCAGCAGCTTGGGGACTAGCGGGGTGTCTCGCGAGCAGTACTTC
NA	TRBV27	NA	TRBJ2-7	CASSLGGDLYEQYF	TGTGCCAGCAGTCTCGGAGGCGATCTCTACGAGCAGTACTTC
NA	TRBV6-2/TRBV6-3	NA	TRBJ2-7	CASSAMSGEQYF	TGTGCCAGCAGTGCAATGTCGGGGGAGCAGTACTTC
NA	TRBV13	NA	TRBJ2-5	CASSPRTRAETQYF	TGTGCCAGCAGCCCTCGGACCAGGGCAGAGACCCAGTACTTC
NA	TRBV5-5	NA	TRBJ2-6	CASTFQPGVSGANVLTF	TGTGCCAGCACCTTTCAGCCAGGGGTCTCTGGGGCCAACGTCCTGACTTTC
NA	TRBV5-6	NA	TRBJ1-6	CASSAIGGPGNSPLHF	TGTGCCAGCAGTGCCATAGGAGGGCCGGGTAATTCACCCCTCCACTTT
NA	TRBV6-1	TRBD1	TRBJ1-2	CASREGTGYGYTF	TGTGCCAGCAGGGAAGGGACAGGCTATGGCTACACCTTC
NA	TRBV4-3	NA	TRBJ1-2	CASSQDQYRGDTF	TGCGCCAGCAGCCAAGATCAGTACCGTGGAGACACCTTC
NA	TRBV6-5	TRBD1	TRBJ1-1	CASIKKSGGRTEAFF	TGTGCCAGCATTAAGAAGTCAGGGGGCAGGACTGAAGCTTTCTTT
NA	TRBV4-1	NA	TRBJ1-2	CASSQEWGGYGYTF	TGCGCCAGCAGCCAAGAATGGGGCGGCTATGGCTACACCTTC
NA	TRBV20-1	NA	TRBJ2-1	CSASLVQGYNEQFF	TGCAGTGCTAGTCTCGTACAGGGCTACAATGAGCAGTTCTTC
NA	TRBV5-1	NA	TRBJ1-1	CASSLPGYGSEAFF	TGCGCCAGCAGCTTGCCGGGTTATGGTTCTGAAGCTTTCTTT
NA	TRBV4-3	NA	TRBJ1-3	CASSLQGSGNTIYF	TGCGCCAGCAGCCTACAGGGCTCTGGAAACACCATATATTTT